The sequence of this TCR beta chain was determined in a study of long-term antiretroviral therapy in people with HIV. Concerning this clone itself: The antigen remains unidentified.

Sequencing used immunoSEQ v3.0 at survey level. Clones were sequenced by immunoSEQ multiplex PCR, and TCRdb holds only the in-frame ones, with some missing. The sample has some 35,000 clones, almost 85% seen once. With 3 bases clipped from V and 2 bases from J, the junction kept 6 bases outside the gene matches. Per the germline V gene, CDR1 is LNHNV and CDR2 is YYDKDF (reference sequence). CDR3 size: 16 residues. Whole-study findings and limits: Compared with controls, HIV repertoires showed narrower CDR3 length ranges.

The chain recombines TRBV15 with TRBJ2-7; 11 bases map to TRBD1. The sequence was obtained from a man between 18 and 35 years old with HIV. The sequencing used unsorted PBMCs, collected 0.6 years after starting antiretroviral therapy. The CDR3 sequence: CATSRGGTGGPYEQYF. CDR3 DNA: TGTGCCACCAGCAGGGGAGGGACAGGGGGACCCTACGAGCAGTACTTC.